These 18 T cell receptor beta chains share one sample of origin, sequenced in a study of cytomegalovirus exposure and HLA in healthy donors. The PCR used 60 Vbeta and 13 Jbeta primers. The method was immunoSEQ multiplex PCR; TCRdb's version includes in-frame clones alone and lacks a portion of them. Seen here are about 180,000 clones, about 82% observed once, and the top ten hold around 1.5%. The specimen sequenced was PBMCs. These receptors came from a man younger than 35 in good health and CMV-seronegative.

V is TRBV5-5 and J is TRBJ2-5; D is unclear. CDR3 size: 13 residues. Per the germline V gene, CDR1 is SGHKS and CDR2 is YYEKEE (reference sequence). With 5 bases removed from V and 2 bases from J, the gap between germline ends came to 10 bases. This CDR3 is CASSPTGQETQYF. DNA for the CDR3: TGTGCCAGCAGTCCCACCGGGCAAGAGACCCAGTACTTC.

This sequence joins TRBV7-8 and TRBJ1-2; maybe TRBD1 (5 bases). Germline V gene sequence: CDR1 SGHVS, CDR2 FQNEAQ. The V end lost 0 bases, the J end lost 4 bases, and 15 bases lay between the germline ends. The CDR3 is 16 residues long. CDR3 sequence: CASSLARGSGSYGYTF. The CDR3, as DNA: TGTGCCAGCAGCTTAGCGCGGGGGAGTGGGTCCTATGGCTACACCTTC.

Concerning this clone itself: The junction departs from germline at one end; a sequencing error may be responsible. The rearrangement joins TRBV5-1 to TRBJ2-3, with 9 positions matching TRBD2. Per the germline V gene, CDR1 is SGHRS and CDR2 is YFSETQ. CDR3 size: 15 residues. Written as DNA, the CDR3 is TGCGCCAGCAGCTTGAGGGGGACTAGCAAAGATACGCAGTATTTT. Translated, it gives CASSLRGTSKDTQYF.

The genes are TRBV25-1 and TRBJ1-1, with 9 bases aligning to TRBD1. Germline V gene sequence: CDR1 MGHDK, CDR2 SYGVNS. This CDR3 has 14 amino acids. The J segment lost 7 bases and the V segment lost 2 bases, leaving 5 bases of the junction unmatched. CDR3 nucleotide sequence: TGTGCCAGCAGTGAACAGGGACAGGGACGTGAAGCTTTCTTT. This codes for CASSEQGQGREAFF.

Here the CDR3 reads CSVVWNTGELFF. The CDR3 region has the DNA TGCAGCGTTGTATGGAACACCGGGGAGCTGTTTTTT. The chain uses TRBV29-1 and TRBJ2-2; no firm D call. V lost 4 bases to trimming and J lost 1 base, with 4 bases between them. Germline-derived CDR1 and CDR2 are SQVTM and ANQGSEA. The CDR3 consists of 12 residues.

This chain uses TRBV5-1 with TRBJ1-3, with D perhaps matching TRBD1 (5 bases). CDR3 length: 14 residues. The germline gives CDR1 SGHRS, CDR2 YFSETQ. V lost 0 bases and J lost 6, with 10 bases in between. This chain's CDR3 is CASSLAVGPNTIYF. CDR3 nucleotide sequence: TGCGCCAGCAGCTTGGCCGTGGGGCCAAACACCATATATTTT.

For the CDR3, the DNA is TGTGCCAGCAACACAGGTTATAGCAATCAGCCCCAGCATTTT. Translated: CASNTGYSNQPQHF. The chain employs TRBV28 and TRBJ1-5, with a tentative D call TRBD1 (5 bases). This CDR3 region has 14 residues. V was cut by 7 bases and J by 0 bases, with 10 bases left in between. CDR1 MDHEN and CDR2 SYDVKM come from the germline V gene.

The J gene is TRBJ2-7, the V gene TRBV7-9, with TRBD1 matching over 11 bases. Germline CDR1 reads SEHNR; CDR2 reads FQNEAQ (reference sequence). This CDR3 spans 12 amino acids. Written as DNA, the CDR3 is TGTGCAGGACGGACAGGGGGCAACGAGCAGTACTTC. It is translated as CAGRTGGNEQYF.

The DNA for the CDR3 is TGCGCCAGCAGCTGGGGGGACGGCACCTACGAGCAGTACTTC. Protein sequence: CASSWGDGTYEQYF. The V and J genes are TRBV5-1 and TRBJ2-7; weak D call: TRBD2 (6 bases). The CDR3 runs 14 residues. Between the trimmed V and J ends, which lost 3 bases and 2 bases, there was a span of 12 bases. Germline V gives CDR1 SGHRS, CDR2 YFSETQ.

The J gene is TRBJ1-1, the V gene TRBV28, with D possibly TRBD1 on 5 matching bases. CDR3 size: 13 residues. Trimming stripped 5 bases from V and 8 bases from J, with 15 bases between. Germline-derived CDR1 and CDR2 are MDHEN and SYDVKM. CDR3 residues: CASSEVPRTEAFF. In DNA form, the CDR3 reads TGTGCCAGCAGTGAAGTTCCCCGGACAGAAGCTTTCTTT.

The chain links TRBV6-5 to TRBJ1-1; D not certain. With 6 bases removed from V and 0 bases from J, the gap between germline ends came to 11 bases. The CDR3 is 14 amino acids. Germline V gives CDR1 MNHEY, CDR2 SVGAGI. The CDR3 region has the DNA TGTGCCAGCAGGCCCCCGGTTGTGAACACTGAAGCTTTCTTT. Its translation is CASRPPVVNTEAFF.

J is TRBJ1-5 and V is TRBV6-5; D is possibly TRBD1 (6 bases). V was cut by 5 bases and J by 9 bases, with 17 bases left in between. The CDR3 loop spans 14 amino acids. Germline CDR1 reads MNHEY; CDR2 reads SVGAGI. The CDR3 DNA sequence: TGTGCCAGCAGTGGCAACAGGGCTACTTGGCCCCAGCATTTT. It is translated as CASSGNRATWPQHF.

The V gene is TRBV2, the J gene TRBJ1-4; D gene ambiguous. V gave up 4 bases and J gave up 8 bases, with 17 bases separating them. CDR3 length: 15 amino acids. In germline, CDR1 is SNHLY, CDR2 FYNNEI. In DNA, the CDR3 is TGTGCCAGCAGTGTTATGGGAAGTGGAGGAGAAAAACTGTTTTTT. It translates to CASSVMGSGGEKLFF.

This clone occurred once. The genes are TRBV7-2 and TRBJ2-5, with 8 bases aligning to TRBD1. V lost 4 bases and J lost 5; bases outside the gene matches: 9. The CDR3 totals 15 residues. The germline V gene encodes CDR1 SGHTA and CDR2 FQGNSA. CDR3 amino acids: CASSYGAGGWETQYF. The DNA for the CDR3 is TGTGCCAGCAGCTATGGGGCAGGGGGCTGGGAGACCCAGTACTTC.

The rearrangement joins TRBV19 to TRBJ2-7; D might be TRBD1 (6 bases). CDR1 LNHDA and CDR2 SQIVND come from the germline V gene (reference sequence). CDR3 size: 15 residues. The germline V and J ends were trimmed by 10 bases and 4 bases, with 23 bases remaining between them. The CDR3 DNA reads as TGTGCCACGCGCCAAAAGCAGGGGCCTTCTTACGAGCAGTACTTC. Translated: CATRQKQGPSYEQYF.

V gene TRBV11-2 combines with J gene TRBJ2-5, with TRBD2 matching over 8 bases. Losses at the gene ends were 0 bases for V and 0 bases for J; bases not matched to a gene: 3. The CDR3 is 16 residues long. Germline V gives CDR1 SGHAT, CDR2 FQNNGV. CDR3 nucleotide sequence: TGTGCCAGCAGCTTAGAGCGGGGGGCGTACCAAGAGACCCAGTACTTC. Translation gives CASSLERGAYQETQYF.

CDR3 loop: CASSIQGPPYEQYF. The CDR3 nucleotides read TGTGCCAGCAGTATACAGGGCCCCCCCTACGAGCAGTACTTC. This chain links TRBV28 with TRBJ2-7, with D possibly TRBD1 on 6 matching bases. Germline loops: CDR1 MDHEN, CDR2 SYDVKM. The CDR3 length is 14 residues. Trimming removed 5 bases at V and 2 bases at J, with 13 bases between.

CDR3 nucleotides: TGTGCCAGCAGTGAAAGGGGTAATCAGCCCCAGCATTTT. Amino acid sequence: CASSERGNQPQHF. The genes are TRBV6-1 and TRBJ1-5; D possibly corresponds to TRBD1 (5 bases). CDR3 length: 13 amino acids. CDR1 and CDR2 from the germline V gene are MNHNS and SASEGT. V was clipped by 2 bases and J by 4 bases, with 6 bases between them.